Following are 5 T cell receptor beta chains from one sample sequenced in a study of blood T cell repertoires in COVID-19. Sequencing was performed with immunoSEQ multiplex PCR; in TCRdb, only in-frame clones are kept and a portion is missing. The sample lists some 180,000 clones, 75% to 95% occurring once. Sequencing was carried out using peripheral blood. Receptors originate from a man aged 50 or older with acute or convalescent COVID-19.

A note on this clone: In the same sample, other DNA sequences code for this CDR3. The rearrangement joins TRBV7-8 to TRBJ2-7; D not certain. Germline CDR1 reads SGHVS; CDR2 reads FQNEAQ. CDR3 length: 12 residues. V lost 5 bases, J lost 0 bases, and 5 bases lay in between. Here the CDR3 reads CASSPSSYEQYF. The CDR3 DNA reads TGTGCCAGCAGCCCGAGCTCCTACGAGCAGTACTTC.

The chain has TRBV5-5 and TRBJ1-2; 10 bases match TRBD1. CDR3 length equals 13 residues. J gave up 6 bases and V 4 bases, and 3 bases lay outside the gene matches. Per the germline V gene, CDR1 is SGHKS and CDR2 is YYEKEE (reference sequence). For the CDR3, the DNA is TGTGCCAGCAGCCCTGGGACAGGGGATGGCTACACCTTC. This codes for CASSPGTGDGYTF.

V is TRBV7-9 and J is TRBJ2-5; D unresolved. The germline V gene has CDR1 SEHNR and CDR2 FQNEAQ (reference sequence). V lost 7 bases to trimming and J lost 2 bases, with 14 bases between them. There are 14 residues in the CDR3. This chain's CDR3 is CASNDRGRQETQYF. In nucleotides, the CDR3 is TGTGCCAGCAACGATCGAGGCAGACAAGAGACCCAGTACTTC.

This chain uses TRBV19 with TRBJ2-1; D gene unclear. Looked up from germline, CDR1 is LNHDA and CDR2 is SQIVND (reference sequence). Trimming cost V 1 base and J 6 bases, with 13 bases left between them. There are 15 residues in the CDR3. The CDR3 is CASSIGSLAANEQFF. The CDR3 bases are TGTGCCAGTAGTATAGGCTCTTTGGCGGCCAATGAGCAGTTCTTC.

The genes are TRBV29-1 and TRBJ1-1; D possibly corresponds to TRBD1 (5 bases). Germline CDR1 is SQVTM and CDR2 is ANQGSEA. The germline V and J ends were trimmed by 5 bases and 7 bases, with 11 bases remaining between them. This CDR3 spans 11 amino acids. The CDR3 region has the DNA TGCAGCGTTACGGCCAGGGATGAAGCTTTCTTT. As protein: CSVTARDEAFF.